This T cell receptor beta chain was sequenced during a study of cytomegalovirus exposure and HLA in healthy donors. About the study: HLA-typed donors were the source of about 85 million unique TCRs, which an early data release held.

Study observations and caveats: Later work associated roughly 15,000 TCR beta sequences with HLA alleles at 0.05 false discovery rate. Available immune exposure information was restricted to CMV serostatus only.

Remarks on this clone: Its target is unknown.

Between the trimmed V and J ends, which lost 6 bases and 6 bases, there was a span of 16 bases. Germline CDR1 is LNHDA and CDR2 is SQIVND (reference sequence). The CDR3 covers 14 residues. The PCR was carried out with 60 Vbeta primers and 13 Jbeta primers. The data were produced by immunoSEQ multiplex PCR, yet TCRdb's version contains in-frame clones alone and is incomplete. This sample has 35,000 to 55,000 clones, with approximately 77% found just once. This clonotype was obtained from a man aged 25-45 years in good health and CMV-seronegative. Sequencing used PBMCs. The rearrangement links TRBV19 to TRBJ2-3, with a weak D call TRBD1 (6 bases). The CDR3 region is CASRAQHRADTQYF. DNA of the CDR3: TGTGCCAGTAGGGCCCAACACAGGGCTGATACGCAGTATTTT.